The 5 T cell receptor beta chains given below trace back to one sample, sequenced in a study of blood T cell repertoires in COVID-19. The method was immunoSEQ multiplex PCR; TCRdb's version includes in-frame clones alone and lacks a portion of them. The profile shows around 100,000 clones, 88% of them singletons. The specimen was peripheral blood. The source is a human donor in a cohort sampled during active COVID-19.

This chain uses TRBV5-1 with TRBJ2-1; the D gene is possibly TRBD1 (5 bases). Trimming took off 0 bases at V and 0 bases at J, with 10 bases between the two ends. Germline V gene sequence: CDR1 SGHRS, CDR2 YFSETQ. The CDR3 is 16 residues long. The CDR3 spells CASSLVRDHSYNEQFF. CDR3 DNA: TGCGCCAGCAGCTTGGTCAGGGATCACTCCTACAATGAGCAGTTCTTC.

The V gene is TRBV27, the J gene TRBJ2-1, with 11 positions matching TRBD2. The V gene end was trimmed by 6 bases and the J gene end by 3 bases; junction bases not matched to a gene: 10. Looked up from germline, CDR1 is MNHEY and CDR2 is SMNVEV (reference sequence). The CDR3 is 17 amino acids. The CDR3 DNA is TGTGCCAGCAGCTCGTTTCGACTAGCGGGGAACTACAATGAGCAGTTCTTC. Its protein product is CASSSFRLAGNYNEQFF.

This clone was detected once. CDR3 sequence: CASSYTPPGTGAHEQFF. In DNA form, the CDR3 reads TGTGCCAGCAGTTACACCCCTCCCGGGACAGGGGCTCATGAGCAGTTCTTC. The chain is built from TRBV6-2 or TRBV6-3 and TRBJ2-1, with 10 nucleotides matching TRBD1. This CDR3 is built from 17 residues. The V gene's germline CDR1 is MNHEY and CDR2 SVGEGT. V was clipped by 2 bases and J by 8 bases; unmatched bases: 12.

The chain has TRBV28 and TRBJ2-5; D not resolved. Deletions cut 6 bases from V and 7 bases from J, with 9 bases between. The CDR3 is 11 amino acids. Looked up from germline, CDR1 is MDHEN and CDR2 is SYDVKM. Here the CDR3 DNA reads TGTGCCAGCAGCCCCTATGGGACCCAGTACTTC. It encodes CASSPYGTQYF.

The CDR3 DNA sequence: TGTGCCAGCAGCAGCGGAGGTTTCCACTACAATGAGCAGTTCTTC. Amino acids: CASSSGGFHYNEQFF. The chain has TRBV5-6 and TRBJ2-1; D is possibly TRBD2 (5 bases). This CDR3 comprises 15 residues. Germline CDR1 and CDR2: SGHDT and YYEEEE. V lost 4 bases to trimming and J lost 3 bases, with 14 bases between them.